This T cell receptor (beta chain) was found in a study of T-cell memory formation after mild COVID-19. Study-level results: Largely, contracting CD4+ clones fell within CM and EM, and contracting CD8+ clones within EMRA.

This clonotype was seen ten or more times. Its specificity is unknown. TCRdb called the 5' RACE reads again in MiXCR, with one record for every CDR3 protein. The sample contains under 150,000 distinct CDR3 sequences, approximately 15% of which appear only once. This sequence originates from an adult woman who had mild COVID-19 (a few samples of this study predate the infection). Cell type and time point are not known. The material sequenced was PBMCs or a T cell subset sorted from them (not recorded which).

The CDR3 DNA follows: TGCGCCAGCAGCTTGGACCAGGGGGCAGTCTCCTACGAGCAGTACTTC. Its translation: CASSLDQGAVSYEQYF. The chain carries TRBV5-1 and TRBJ2-7; 8 bases fit TRBD1. The germline V gene has CDR1 SGHRS and CDR2 YFSETQ. The CDR3 loop spans 16 amino acids. V shed 0 bases and J 0 bases; nucleotides not matched to a gene: 5. The whole variable domain, remainder taken from reference TRBV5-1 and TRBJ2-7, is KAGVTQTPRYLIKTRGQQVTLSCSPISGHRSVSWYQQTPGQGLQFLFEYFSETQRNKGNFPGRFSGRQFSNSRSEMNVSTLELGDSALYLCASSLDQGAVSYEQYFGPGTRLTVT.